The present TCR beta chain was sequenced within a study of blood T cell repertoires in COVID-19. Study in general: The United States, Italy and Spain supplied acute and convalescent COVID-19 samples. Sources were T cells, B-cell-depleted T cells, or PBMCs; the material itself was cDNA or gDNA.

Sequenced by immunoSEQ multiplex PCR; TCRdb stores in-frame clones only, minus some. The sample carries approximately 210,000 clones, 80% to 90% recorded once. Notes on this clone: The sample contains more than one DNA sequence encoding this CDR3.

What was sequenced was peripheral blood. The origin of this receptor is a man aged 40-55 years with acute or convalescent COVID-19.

DNA of the CDR3: TGCGCCAGCAGCTTGGGGACTGGTAATGAAAAACTGTTTTTT. Translating it yields CASSLGTGNEKLFF. The J gene is TRBJ1-4, the V gene TRBV5-1; D gene ambiguous. The V and J ends lost 0 bases and 4 bases respectively, with 7 bases between them. The germline V gene encodes CDR1 SGHRS and CDR2 YFSETQ. CDR3 size: 14 residues.